This entry is about one TCR beta chain. The sample belongs to a study of blood T cell repertoires in COVID-19. Some clones are missing from TCRdb's copy, which holds only in-frame ones; the method was immunoSEQ multiplex PCR. The table has 250,000 or so clones, approximately 86% seen once; the top ten hold over 2%. The CDR3 has 15 residues. Germline CDR1 and CDR2: SGHAT and FQNNGV. Trimming cost V 1 base and J 1 base, with 8 bases left between them. The chain has TRBV11-2 and TRBJ2-1; possibly TRBD2 for D (6 bases). This sequence originates from a woman aged 18-29 years who had recovered from COVID-19. The sample was PBMCs or T cells enriched from blood (not recorded which). DNA of the CDR3: TGTGCCAGCAGCTTAGCGGGGGAATCCTACAATGAGCAGTTCTTC. Protein product: CASSLAGESYNEQFF.